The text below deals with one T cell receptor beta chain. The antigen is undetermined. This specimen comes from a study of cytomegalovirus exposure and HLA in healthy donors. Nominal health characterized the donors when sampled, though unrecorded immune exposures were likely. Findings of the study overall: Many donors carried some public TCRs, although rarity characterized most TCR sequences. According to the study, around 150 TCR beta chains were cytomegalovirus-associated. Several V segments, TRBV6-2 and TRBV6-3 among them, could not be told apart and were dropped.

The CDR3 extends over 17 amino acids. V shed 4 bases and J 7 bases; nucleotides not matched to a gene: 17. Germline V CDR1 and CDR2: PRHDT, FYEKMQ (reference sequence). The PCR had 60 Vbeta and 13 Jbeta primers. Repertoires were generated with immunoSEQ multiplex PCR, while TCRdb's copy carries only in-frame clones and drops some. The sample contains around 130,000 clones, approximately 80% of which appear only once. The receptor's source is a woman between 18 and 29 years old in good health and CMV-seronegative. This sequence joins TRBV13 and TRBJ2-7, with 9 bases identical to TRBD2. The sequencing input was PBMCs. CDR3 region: CASSSLGAGGLDAEQYF. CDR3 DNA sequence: TGTGCCAGCAGCTCCCTTGGAGCGGGAGGCCTAGATGCGGAGCAGTACTTC.